This TCR beta chain was captured by sequencing in a study of CD8 T cells in ankylosing spondylitis. Study findings and constraints: The study identified a TCR beta motif of several highly homologous variants that appeared characteristic of ankylosing spondylitis blood.

This clonotype has just a few counts. What it binds is unknown. The CDR3 extends over 14 amino acids. Germline V CDR1 and CDR2: LGHDT, YNNKEL (reference sequence). With 3 bases removed from V and 2 bases from J, the gap between germline ends came to 11 bases. 5'-RACE, quantitative and with molecular barcodes, yielded the TCR beta libraries. TCRdb itself ran the 5' RACE reads through MiXCR, one entry per CDR3 protein. The top ten hold 15% to 20% of the sample, which has under 950,000 distinct CDR3 sequences, roughly 20% seen once. The chain employs TRBV3-1 and TRBJ2-7; D is uncertain. The receptor's source is a male donor with ankylosing spondylitis. The source material was blood, either unsorted or a sorted T cell fraction (not recorded which). The CDR3 nucleotides are TGTGCCAGCAGCCAGGGCGCGACCACCTACGAGCAGTACTTC. Translation: CASSQGATTYEQYF.